The rows below give T cell receptor beta chains drawn from one sample of a study of shared clonotypes between healthy human individuals. Some clones are missing from TCRdb's copy, which holds only in-frame ones; the method was immunoSEQ multiplex PCR. The data contain 1 million to 1.2 million clones, approximately 80% of them seen just once; the ten biggest clones take up 0.89%. Sequenced: memory CD4+ T cells from PBMCs. Receptor source: a man aged 18 to 30 in good health. Some clones in this sample may be carry-over from other donors' samples. Each CDR3 is given with its conserved first and last residue. The D gene is left open where the match is weak. A row's size may be missing; if present it is once, few, many or a size class.

D: TRBD1
V: TRBV7-2
J: TRBJ2-5
size: NA
DNA: TGTGCCAGCAGCGTGAACAGGGGGCGGTGGGAGACCCAGTACTTC
CDR3: CASSVNRGRWETQYF

D: NA
V: TRBV28
J: TRBJ1-5
size: NA
DNA: TGTGCCAGCAGGGGTGGCGGCATTGGGCAGCCCCAGCATTTT
CDR3: CASRGGGIGQPQHF

D: NA
V: TRBV5-6
J: TRBJ2-3
size: NA
DNA: TGTGCCAGCAGCTTGGTGAGTGGGAGTGGCACAGATACGCAGTATTTT
CDR3: CASSLVSGSGTDTQYF

D: NA
V: TRBV5-4
J: TRBJ1-3
size: NA
DNA: TGTGCCAGCAGCTCAGGAACAGGGTCTGGAAACACCATATATTTT
CDR3: CASSSGTGSGNTIYF

D: TRBD2
V: TRBV5-8
J: TRBJ2-1
size: NA
DNA: TGTGCCTGCAGCACCCGGGGGGGAGCCCAAGTTGAGCAGCTCTTC
CDR3: CACSTRGGAQVEQLF

D: NA
V: TRBV6-1
J: TRBJ1-5
size: NA
DNA: TGTGCCAGCAGTGAACCGACTGCCGTTATTAATCAGCCCCAGCATTTT
CDR3: CASSEPTAVINQPQHF

D: TRBD1
V: TRBV10-3
J: TRBJ2-7
size: NA
DNA: TGTGCCATCAGGGACTTTATGACAGGGGGGAGGAGGTTTCCCTACGAGCAGTACTTC
CDR3: CAIRDFMTGGRRFPYEQYF

D: TRBD2
V: TRBV28
J: TRBJ2-7
size: NA
DNA: TGTGCCAGCAGTTTATCTAGCGGGAGTAAGGAGCAGTACTTC
CDR3: CASSLSSGSKEQYF

D: NA
V: TRBV28
J: TRBJ2-1
size: NA
DNA: TGTGCCAGCAGTTTATCGGGGCGGAAGCAGTTCTTC
CDR3: CASSLSGRKQFF

D: NA
V: TRBV6-1
J: TRBJ1-4
size: many
DNA: TGTGCCAGCAGTGATGGCGCGGGGTCCAATGAAAAACTGTTTTTT
CDR3: CASSDGAGSNEKLFF

D: NA
V: TRBV5-1
J: TRBJ2-4
size: once
DNA: TGCGCCAGCAGCTTAGGATCGGAACAAAGTTACAAAAACATTCAGTACTTC
CDR3: CASSLGSEQSYKNIQYF

D: NA
V: TRBV2
J: TRBJ2-7
size: NA
DNA: TGTGCCAGCAGTGAAGGGCAGCCGAGGTTC
CDR3: CASSEGQPRF

D: NA
V: TRBV4-1
J: TRBJ1-2
size: many
DNA: TGCGCCAGCAGCCAAGGTTCCGGTAACTATGGCTACACCTTC
CDR3: CASSQGSGNYGYTF

D: TRBD1
V: TRBV5-4
J: TRBJ1-2
size: NA
DNA: TGTGCCAGCAGCCCAGGACAGGGGTTGAATGGCTACACCTTC
CDR3: CASSPGQGLNGYTF

D: TRBD1
V: TRBV27
J: TRBJ2-6
size: NA
DNA: TGTGCCAGCAGTCTGCGGACAGGGTCCGGGGCCAACGTCCTGACTTTC
CDR3: CASSLRTGSGANVLTF

D: NA
V: TRBV18
J: TRBJ1-5
size: NA
DNA: TGTGCCAGCTCACCGGGTCAGCCGGGGAATCAGCCCCAGCATTTT
CDR3: CASSPGQPGNQPQHF

D: NA
V: TRBV19
J: TRBJ2-5
size: once
DNA: TGTGCCAGTAGTCTCCTGGCAGGACGAGAGACCCAGTACTTC
CDR3: CASSLLAGRETQYF

D: TRBD1
V: TRBV5-8
J: TRBJ2-2
size: once
DNA: TGTGCCAGCAGTAGTTCGGCAGGGGGCGACACCGGGGAGCTGTTTTTT
CDR3: CASSSSAGGDTGELFF

D: TRBD2
V: TRBV7-2
J: TRBJ2-7
size: NA
DNA: TGTGCCAGCAGCTTCCAGCGGGGAGGGTGGTCCGAGCAGTACTTC
CDR3: CASSFQRGGWSEQYF

D: NA
V: TRBV5-1
J: TRBJ2-7
size: NA
DNA: TGCGCCAGCAGCTTGGGGGGGACCCTACTCTACGAGCAGTACTTC
CDR3: CASSLGGTLLYEQYF

D: TRBD1
V: TRBV7-3
J: TRBJ1-2
size: NA
DNA: TGTGCCAGCAGCATGGGACAGTCCTATGGCTACACCTTC
CDR3: CASSMGQSYGYTF

D: NA
V: TRBV6-1
J: TRBJ1-5
size: once
DNA: TGTGCCAGCAGTGAAAGGGCGCCCCCGACGCCCCAGCATTTT
CDR3: CASSERAPPTPQHF

D: TRBD1
V: TRBV5-1
J: TRBJ2-7
size: NA
DNA: TGCGCCAGCAGCGGGCAGGGGGCATCCTACGAGCAGTACTTC
CDR3: CASSGQGASYEQYF

D: TRBD1
V: TRBV13
J: TRBJ1-4
size: NA
DNA: TGTGCCAGCAGCCAGGACAGGGGAACTGGTACTAATGAAAAACTGTTTTTT
CDR3: CASSQDRGTGTNEKLFF

D: NA
V: TRBV5-1
J: TRBJ1-2
size: few
DNA: TGCGCCAGCAGCTGGATCGGGGAAGGCTACACCTTC
CDR3: CASSWIGEGYTF

D: NA
V: TRBV5-4
J: TRBJ2-1
size: NA
DNA: TGTGCCAGCGCGGAGGACCAATACAATGAGCAGTTCTTC
CDR3: CASAEDQYNEQFF

D: NA
V: TRBV30
J: TRBJ2-5
size: NA
DNA: TGTGCCTGGTTCGGGCGGGACAGAGGCTTGGGGACCCAGTACTTC
CDR3: CAWFGRDRGLGTQYF

D: TRBD1
V: TRBV6-5
J: TRBJ1-1
size: NA
DNA: TGTGCCAGCTCAACAGGGGGCGTCAGTGAAGCTTTCTTT
CDR3: CASSTGGVSEAFF

D: TRBD2
V: TRBV10-2
J: TRBJ2-7
size: NA
DNA: TGCGCCAGCCGCGGAATAGCGGGAGTCCACGAGCAGTACTTC
CDR3: CASRGIAGVHEQYF

D: TRBD2
V: TRBV27
J: TRBJ2-3
size: NA
DNA: TGTGCCAGCAGTCGCCCCGGACTAGGTATCACAGATACGCAGTATTTT
CDR3: CASSRPGLGITDTQYF

D: TRBD1
V: TRBV28
J: TRBJ1-1
size: NA
DNA: TGTGCCAGCAGCGGCGGGACAGGGTACACTGAAGCTTTCTTT
CDR3: CASSGGTGYTEAFF

D: NA
V: TRBV6-1
J: TRBJ1-3
size: NA
DNA: TGTGCCAGCAGTGAATCAATAAACAGGATTGGAAACACCATATATTTT
CDR3: CASSESINRIGNTIYF

D: TRBD2
V: TRBV28
J: TRBJ2-7
size: NA
DNA: TGTGCCAGCAGCTCCGGCGGGGGAGTTTACGAGCAGTACTTC
CDR3: CASSSGGGVYEQYF

D: NA
V: TRBV7-8
J: TRBJ1-3
size: NA
DNA: TGTGCCAGCAGCTTTAGGGGCCTTCGCTCTGGAAACACCATATATTTT
CDR3: CASSFRGLRSGNTIYF

D: NA
V: TRBV29-1
J: TRBJ2-5
size: NA
DNA: TGCAGCGTTGCTCTGCAACTGGGGACCCAGTACTTC
CDR3: CSVALQLGTQYF

D: TRBD2
V: TRBV27
J: TRBJ2-3
size: NA
DNA: TGTGCCAGCAGTTGGGGCGGGAGGGCAGATACGCAGTATTTT
CDR3: CASSWGGRADTQYF

D: TRBD2
V: TRBV11-3
J: TRBJ2-3
size: NA
DNA: TGTGCCAGCAGCTTTTCTAGCGGGAGCCCCACAGATACGCAGTATTTT
CDR3: CASSFSSGSPTDTQYF

D: NA
V: TRBV29-1
J: TRBJ2-1
size: NA
DNA: TGCAGCGTTGCCGGACTAACCCCTTCCAATGAGCAGTTCTTC
CDR3: CSVAGLTPSNEQFF

D: NA
V: TRBV5-1
J: TRBJ2-7
size: NA
DNA: TGCGCCAGCAGTTTGGGTACGTACGAGCAGTACTTC
CDR3: CASSLGTYEQYF

D: NA
V: TRBV10-3
J: TRBJ2-7
size: NA
DNA: TGTGCCATCAGTGAAGGGTACGAGCAGTACTTC
CDR3: CAISEGYEQYF

D: NA
V: TRBV5-1
J: TRBJ2-6
size: NA
DNA: TGCGCCAGCAGCTTGGGACTAGGCGTGTCCCTCTGGTCCATTGTCCTGACTTTC
CDR3: CASSLGLGVSLWSIVLTF

D: NA
V: TRBV5-1
J: TRBJ2-7
size: many
DNA: TGCGCCAGCAGCTTGGCCGCGTTGGGGGGTTCTTACGAGCAGTACTTC
CDR3: CASSLAALGGSYEQYF

D: NA
V: TRBV2
J: TRBJ2-1
size: NA
DNA: TGTGCCAGCAGTGTAACTGGAACTGAGCAGTTCTTC
CDR3: CASSVTGTEQFF

D: NA
V: TRBV27
J: TRBJ2-7
size: NA
DNA: TGTGCCAGCAGTACCTTCCGTGGAAGCTTTCCCTACGAGCAGTACTTC
CDR3: CASSTFRGSFPYEQYF